The 9 T cell receptor beta chains presented below share a single source sample, sequenced in a study of T cell changes during pregnancy in multiple sclerosis. The assay was immunoSEQ multiplex PCR, and TCRdb's table has in-frame clones only and misses some. In the table there are about 38,000 clones, approximately 94% of which are singletons. The sequenced sample was CD4+ T cells from peripheral blood mononuclear cells, obtained in the second trimester of pregnancy. The receptors were sampled from a female donor with multiple sclerosis, enrolled in a pregnancy study.

The rearrangement links TRBV14 to TRBJ2-1, with TRBD2 as a possible D gene (6 bases). The germline V and J ends were trimmed by 1 base and 10 bases, with 20 bases remaining between them. The CDR3 runs 16 residues. The germline V gene has CDR1 SGHDN and CDR2 FVKESK. Here the CDR3 reads CASSQVGGSPLGEQFF. DNA for the CDR3: TGTGCCAGCAGCCAAGTTGGAGGGAGCCCCCTCGGGGAGCAGTTCTTC.

The chain joins TRBV5-1 to TRBJ2-3, with D tentatively TRBD1 (5 bases). Trimming removed 1 base from V and 1 base from J, with 19 bases in between. The CDR3 is 18 amino acids. CDR1 SGHRS and CDR2 YFSETQ come from the germline V gene. The CDR3 nucleotides read TGCGCCAGCAGCTTGTTTCTTGGGGCGACGAGACGCACAGATACGCAGTATTTT. Amino acid sequence: CASSLFLGATRRTDTQYF.

The J gene is TRBJ2-3, the V gene TRBV29-1; D gene unclear. This CDR3 spans 15 amino acids. V dropped 1 base and J dropped 6 bases, with 17 bases sitting between them. Germline values: CDR1 SQVTM, CDR2 ANQGSEA. CDR3 region: CSVEGATPHVDTQYF. The CDR3 DNA follows: TGCAGCGTTGAAGGGGCCACCCCGCATGTTGATACGCAGTATTTT.

The chain carries TRBV18 and TRBJ2-5, with D hard to call. Trimming shortened V by 1 base and J by 5 bases, and 5 bases separated the two germline ends. The CDR3 is made up of 12 amino acids. The germline V gene encodes CDR1 KGHSH and CDR2 LQKENI. CDR3 residues: CASSPRRETQYF. The CDR3, as DNA: TGTGCCAGCTCACCACGGCGGGAGACCCAGTACTTC.

The CDR3 DNA follows: TGTGCTAGTGGCCGTGACAGGGGCGCCTACAATGAGCAGTTCTTC. Translation gives CASGRDRGAYNEQFF. The genes are TRBV12-5 and TRBJ2-1; 8 bases agree with TRBD1. Germline loops: CDR1 LGHNT, CDR2 FRNRAP. This CDR3 region has 15 residues. Trimming cost V 6 bases and J 2 bases; bases outside gene matches: 6.

The V and J genes are TRBV28 and TRBJ2-7, with D maybe TRBD1 (5 bases). The CDR3 is 14 residues long. The V gene's germline CDR1 is MDHEN and CDR2 SYDVKM. The V end was cut by 4 bases, the J end by 3 bases, with 13 bases between. The CDR3 DNA follows: TGTGCCAGCAGTTCACTCATAGGGGACTACGAGCAGTACTTC. Translating gives CASSSLIGDYEQYF.

The gene calls are TRBV25-1 and TRBJ1-2, with 10 bases identical to TRBD1. V gave up 3 bases and J gave up 8 bases; unmatched junction bases: 6. Germline V gene data show CDR1 as MGHDK and CDR2 as SYGVNS. The CDR3 has 14 residues. CDR3 protein: CASSERGQGVGYTF. The CDR3, as DNA: TGTGCCAGCAGTGAGCGTGGACAGGGGGTCGGCTACACCTTC.

CDR3 sequence reads: CASSLDGQGARGYTF. DNA of the CDR3: TGTGCCAGCAGCTTGGACGGACAGGGGGCGCGAGGCTACACCTTC. V is TRBV7-3 and J is TRBJ1-2, with 11 bases fitting TRBD1. The CDR3 runs 15 residues. Germline V lookup: CDR1 SGHTA, CDR2 FQGTGA. J was trimmed by 8 bases and V by 3 bases; bases with no gene match: 8.

The J gene is TRBJ1-2, the V gene TRBV19; TRBD1 might be the D (5 bases). V lost 3 bases and J lost 7, with 15 bases in between. The length of the CDR3 is 14 residues. Germline CDR1 and CDR2: LNHDA and SQIVND (reference sequence). Here the CDR3 DNA reads TGTGCCAGTAGTATGAGCCACGAAAGGGGTGGCTACACCTTC. It specifies CASSMSHERGGYTF.